This is a list of T cell receptor beta chains from one sample in a study of OX40 agonist ivuxolimab in advanced cancers. Sequenced by immunoSEQ multiplex PCR; TCRdb stores in-frame clones only, minus some. This table holds about 81,000 clones, more than 70% found once. The sample was CD4+ or CD8+ T cells sorted from blood, taken in a trial of the OX40 agonist ivuxolimab. Receptors originate from an adult with an advanced solid tumor such as melanoma, head and neck, liver or kidney cancer. Both conserved end residues are trimmed from each CDR3.

j_call v_call cdr3_aa
TRBJ2-6 TRBV6-5 ASTNGGSGANVLT
TRBJ1-2 TRBV6-5 ASTPGTANYGYT
TRBJ2-3 TRBV29-1 SGLSGGSTDTQY
TRBJ1-2 TRBV5-4 ASSPGRNYGYT
TRBJ2-3 TRBV7-2 ASSFLVGGLETDTQY
TRBJ2-5 TRBV7-2 ASFPRPGTAQY
TRBJ2-1 TRBV7-2 ASSLRLAGGSDEQF
TRBJ2-7 TRBV6-5 ASSIPGQGVYEQY
TRBJ2-7 TRBV10-3 AISESVAGEGYEQY
TRBJ1-2 TRBV7-9 ASSLDAYGYT
TRBJ2-7 TRBV7-3 ASSRDSTYEQY
TRBJ1-5 TRBV23-1 ASSRKTGRGGNQPQH
TRBJ2-7 TRBV28 ASTPGTGKYEQY
TRBJ1-4 TRBV7-9 ASSLAGQGDEKLF
TRBJ1-6 TRBV18 ASSTAYNSPLH
TRBJ2-7 TRBV5-5 ASSQTGGALDEQY
TRBJ1-1 TRBV5-1 ASSLLGTKSNTEAF
TRBJ2-3 TRBV5-1 ASSLGTGSGTDTQY
TRBJ2-6 TRBV11-1 ASSRTGAGANVLT
TRBJ2-5 TRBV5-1 ASTWGRGLQETQY
TRBJ1-2 TRBV9 ASSVGWGSYGYT
TRBJ1-2 TRBV6-5 ASSSPGTYYYGYT
TRBJ2-4 TRBV18 ASSLELAKNIQY
TRBJ1-5 TRBV7-8 ASSTRTGNQPQH
TRBJ1-1 TRBV18 ASSPLGQGRGTEAF
TRBJ1-4 TRBV6-1 ASSEKGYGEKLF
TRBJ1-1 TRBV5-1 ASSLGMTEAF
TRBJ2-2 TRBV5-1 ASSSGTLTGELF
TRBJ2-1 TRBV6-5 ASSYPGTQEQF
TRBJ2-1 TRBV9 ASSLTGTGGGNEQF
TRBJ1-1 TRBV5-1 ASSSPQGGEMNTEAF
TRBJ2-7 TRBV29-1 SALTNLWGEQY
TRBJ2-1 TRBV19 ASKEFGDEQF
TRBJ1-6 TRBV6-6 ASRSGPLYLDSPLH
TRBJ2-3 TRBV7-9 ASMLGISFPADTQY
TRBJ1-2 TRBV6-6 ASSDGGRGGYT
TRBJ1-3 TRBV7-2 ASSKDRGTGDLSGNTIY
TRBJ1-3 TRBV29-1 SVEGLGNTIY
TRBJ1-5 TRBV7-3 ASSLRGGHDQPQH
TRBJ1-1 TRBV10-1 ASSESGGGTEAF
TRBJ1-5 TRBV7-8 ASSSQGGFGDQPQH
TRBJ1-3 TRBV19 ATRPRDPGNTIY
TRBJ2-3 TRBV5-1 ASSFGTYTDTQY
TRBJ2-1 TRBV5-1 ASSLGSYNEQF
TRBJ2-7 TRBV28 ASVTSSYEQY